One T cell receptor (beta chain) is described in this entry. Its antigen remains unidentified. Stated time point: pre-sensitization, week 0. Indicated treatment: therapeutic diphenylcyclopropenone sensitization with weekly scalp DPC. This sample is drawn from a study of human T cells and chemical hapten exposure. Findings and limits, study-wide: TCRs whose frequency exceeded 1 in 1000 remained the same following DPC sensitization. The donors suffered from alopecia, so their immune response may not match that of healthy people.

The library put unique molecular identifiers onto individual cDNA molecules. TCRdb used MiXCR to reprocess the RACE reads, holding one entry per CDR3 protein. The profile shows about 74,000 distinct CDR3 sequences, around 13% of them singletons. Germline V gene sequence: CDR1 MGHRA, CDR2 YSYEKL. The CDR3 contains 17 residues. Trimming shortened V by 0 bases and J by 5 bases, and 20 bases separated the two germline ends. This TCR was recovered from a woman aged 45-65 years with alopecia areata. Some clones in this sample may be carry-over from other donors' samples. The rearrangement joins TRBV4-1 to TRBJ2-7; possible D gene TRBD1, 5 bases. The sample was whole blood, taken in connection with sensitization to the hapten diphenylcyclopropenone (DPC). The CDR3 sequence: CASSQDSRQGLWDEQYF. The CDR3 DNA reads TGCGCCAGCAGCCAAGATTCACGGCAGGGCTTATGGGACGAGCAGTACTTC.